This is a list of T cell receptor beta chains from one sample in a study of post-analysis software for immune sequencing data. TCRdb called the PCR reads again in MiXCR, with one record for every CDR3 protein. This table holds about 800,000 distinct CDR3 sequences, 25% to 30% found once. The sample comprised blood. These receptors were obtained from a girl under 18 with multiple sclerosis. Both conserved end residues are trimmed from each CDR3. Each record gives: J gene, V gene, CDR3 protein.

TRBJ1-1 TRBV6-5 ASSRLWNTEAF
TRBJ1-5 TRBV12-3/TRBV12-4 ASSFRAGNQPQH
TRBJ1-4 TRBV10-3 AISDPGSTNEKLF
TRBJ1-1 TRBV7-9 ASRGRRTDEAF
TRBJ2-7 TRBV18 ASSPLPRASGSYEQY
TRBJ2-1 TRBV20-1 SAKRGSSYNEQF
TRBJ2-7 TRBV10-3 AISAGSEQY
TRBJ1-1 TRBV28 ASSFGGTGPFEAF
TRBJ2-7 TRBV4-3 ASSPSETRGSDEQY
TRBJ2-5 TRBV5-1 ASSRITSAQETQY
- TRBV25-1 ASEGYFEQY
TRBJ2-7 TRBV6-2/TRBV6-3 ASRRTGTGGFLRGYEQY
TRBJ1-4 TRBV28 ASSRGGPNEKLF
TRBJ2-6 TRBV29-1 SVVGTRSGANVLT
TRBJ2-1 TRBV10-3 AISELVAGVINEQF
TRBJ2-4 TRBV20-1 SARKTSGGWDIQY
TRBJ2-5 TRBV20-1 SASPTSGEETQY
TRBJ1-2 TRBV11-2 ASSFSGDAYGYT
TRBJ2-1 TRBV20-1 SAMGLAGALQEF
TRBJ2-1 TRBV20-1 SAKGLAGHSYNEQF
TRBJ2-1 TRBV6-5 ASRPGASSYNEQF
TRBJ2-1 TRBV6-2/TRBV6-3 ASSYRIGLAGGPEYNEQF
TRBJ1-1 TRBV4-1 ASSQAGGGGWNTEAF
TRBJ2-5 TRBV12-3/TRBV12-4 ASSLASTEQY
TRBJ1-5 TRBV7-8 ASSRGSNQPQH
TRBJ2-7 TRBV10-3 ASRAELAGYEQY